The text below deals with one T cell receptor beta chain. Its specificity is not known. This record belongs to a study of tumor and adjacent non-tumor tissue in lung cancer. Whole-study results and caveats: Significantly higher TCR diversity was found in tumor than normal lung.

This sample's RNA came from whole unsorted tissue. The library came from three nested PCR rounds adapted from ARM-PCR protocols. TCRdb itself ran the multiplex PCR reads through MiXCR, one entry per CDR3 protein. The data show 60,000 to 85,000 distinct CDR3 sequences, with around 86% seen just once and 13% held by the top ten. Germline loops: CDR1 KGHDR, CDR2 SFDVKD. The CDR3 is 16 amino acids. The rearrangement joins TRBV24-1 to TRBJ2-1, with a weak D call TRBD2 (7 bases). The end of the DNA aligns better with TRBJ2-7, so the J call may be wrong. The TCR was taken from a woman in her forties or fifties with non-small cell lung cancer. The source material was lung tumor tissue. The CDR3 here is CATSDPGGEGGNEQYF. CDR3 sequence (DNA): TGTGCCACCAGTGACCCCGGCGGAGAGGGGGGGAATGAGCAGTACTTC.